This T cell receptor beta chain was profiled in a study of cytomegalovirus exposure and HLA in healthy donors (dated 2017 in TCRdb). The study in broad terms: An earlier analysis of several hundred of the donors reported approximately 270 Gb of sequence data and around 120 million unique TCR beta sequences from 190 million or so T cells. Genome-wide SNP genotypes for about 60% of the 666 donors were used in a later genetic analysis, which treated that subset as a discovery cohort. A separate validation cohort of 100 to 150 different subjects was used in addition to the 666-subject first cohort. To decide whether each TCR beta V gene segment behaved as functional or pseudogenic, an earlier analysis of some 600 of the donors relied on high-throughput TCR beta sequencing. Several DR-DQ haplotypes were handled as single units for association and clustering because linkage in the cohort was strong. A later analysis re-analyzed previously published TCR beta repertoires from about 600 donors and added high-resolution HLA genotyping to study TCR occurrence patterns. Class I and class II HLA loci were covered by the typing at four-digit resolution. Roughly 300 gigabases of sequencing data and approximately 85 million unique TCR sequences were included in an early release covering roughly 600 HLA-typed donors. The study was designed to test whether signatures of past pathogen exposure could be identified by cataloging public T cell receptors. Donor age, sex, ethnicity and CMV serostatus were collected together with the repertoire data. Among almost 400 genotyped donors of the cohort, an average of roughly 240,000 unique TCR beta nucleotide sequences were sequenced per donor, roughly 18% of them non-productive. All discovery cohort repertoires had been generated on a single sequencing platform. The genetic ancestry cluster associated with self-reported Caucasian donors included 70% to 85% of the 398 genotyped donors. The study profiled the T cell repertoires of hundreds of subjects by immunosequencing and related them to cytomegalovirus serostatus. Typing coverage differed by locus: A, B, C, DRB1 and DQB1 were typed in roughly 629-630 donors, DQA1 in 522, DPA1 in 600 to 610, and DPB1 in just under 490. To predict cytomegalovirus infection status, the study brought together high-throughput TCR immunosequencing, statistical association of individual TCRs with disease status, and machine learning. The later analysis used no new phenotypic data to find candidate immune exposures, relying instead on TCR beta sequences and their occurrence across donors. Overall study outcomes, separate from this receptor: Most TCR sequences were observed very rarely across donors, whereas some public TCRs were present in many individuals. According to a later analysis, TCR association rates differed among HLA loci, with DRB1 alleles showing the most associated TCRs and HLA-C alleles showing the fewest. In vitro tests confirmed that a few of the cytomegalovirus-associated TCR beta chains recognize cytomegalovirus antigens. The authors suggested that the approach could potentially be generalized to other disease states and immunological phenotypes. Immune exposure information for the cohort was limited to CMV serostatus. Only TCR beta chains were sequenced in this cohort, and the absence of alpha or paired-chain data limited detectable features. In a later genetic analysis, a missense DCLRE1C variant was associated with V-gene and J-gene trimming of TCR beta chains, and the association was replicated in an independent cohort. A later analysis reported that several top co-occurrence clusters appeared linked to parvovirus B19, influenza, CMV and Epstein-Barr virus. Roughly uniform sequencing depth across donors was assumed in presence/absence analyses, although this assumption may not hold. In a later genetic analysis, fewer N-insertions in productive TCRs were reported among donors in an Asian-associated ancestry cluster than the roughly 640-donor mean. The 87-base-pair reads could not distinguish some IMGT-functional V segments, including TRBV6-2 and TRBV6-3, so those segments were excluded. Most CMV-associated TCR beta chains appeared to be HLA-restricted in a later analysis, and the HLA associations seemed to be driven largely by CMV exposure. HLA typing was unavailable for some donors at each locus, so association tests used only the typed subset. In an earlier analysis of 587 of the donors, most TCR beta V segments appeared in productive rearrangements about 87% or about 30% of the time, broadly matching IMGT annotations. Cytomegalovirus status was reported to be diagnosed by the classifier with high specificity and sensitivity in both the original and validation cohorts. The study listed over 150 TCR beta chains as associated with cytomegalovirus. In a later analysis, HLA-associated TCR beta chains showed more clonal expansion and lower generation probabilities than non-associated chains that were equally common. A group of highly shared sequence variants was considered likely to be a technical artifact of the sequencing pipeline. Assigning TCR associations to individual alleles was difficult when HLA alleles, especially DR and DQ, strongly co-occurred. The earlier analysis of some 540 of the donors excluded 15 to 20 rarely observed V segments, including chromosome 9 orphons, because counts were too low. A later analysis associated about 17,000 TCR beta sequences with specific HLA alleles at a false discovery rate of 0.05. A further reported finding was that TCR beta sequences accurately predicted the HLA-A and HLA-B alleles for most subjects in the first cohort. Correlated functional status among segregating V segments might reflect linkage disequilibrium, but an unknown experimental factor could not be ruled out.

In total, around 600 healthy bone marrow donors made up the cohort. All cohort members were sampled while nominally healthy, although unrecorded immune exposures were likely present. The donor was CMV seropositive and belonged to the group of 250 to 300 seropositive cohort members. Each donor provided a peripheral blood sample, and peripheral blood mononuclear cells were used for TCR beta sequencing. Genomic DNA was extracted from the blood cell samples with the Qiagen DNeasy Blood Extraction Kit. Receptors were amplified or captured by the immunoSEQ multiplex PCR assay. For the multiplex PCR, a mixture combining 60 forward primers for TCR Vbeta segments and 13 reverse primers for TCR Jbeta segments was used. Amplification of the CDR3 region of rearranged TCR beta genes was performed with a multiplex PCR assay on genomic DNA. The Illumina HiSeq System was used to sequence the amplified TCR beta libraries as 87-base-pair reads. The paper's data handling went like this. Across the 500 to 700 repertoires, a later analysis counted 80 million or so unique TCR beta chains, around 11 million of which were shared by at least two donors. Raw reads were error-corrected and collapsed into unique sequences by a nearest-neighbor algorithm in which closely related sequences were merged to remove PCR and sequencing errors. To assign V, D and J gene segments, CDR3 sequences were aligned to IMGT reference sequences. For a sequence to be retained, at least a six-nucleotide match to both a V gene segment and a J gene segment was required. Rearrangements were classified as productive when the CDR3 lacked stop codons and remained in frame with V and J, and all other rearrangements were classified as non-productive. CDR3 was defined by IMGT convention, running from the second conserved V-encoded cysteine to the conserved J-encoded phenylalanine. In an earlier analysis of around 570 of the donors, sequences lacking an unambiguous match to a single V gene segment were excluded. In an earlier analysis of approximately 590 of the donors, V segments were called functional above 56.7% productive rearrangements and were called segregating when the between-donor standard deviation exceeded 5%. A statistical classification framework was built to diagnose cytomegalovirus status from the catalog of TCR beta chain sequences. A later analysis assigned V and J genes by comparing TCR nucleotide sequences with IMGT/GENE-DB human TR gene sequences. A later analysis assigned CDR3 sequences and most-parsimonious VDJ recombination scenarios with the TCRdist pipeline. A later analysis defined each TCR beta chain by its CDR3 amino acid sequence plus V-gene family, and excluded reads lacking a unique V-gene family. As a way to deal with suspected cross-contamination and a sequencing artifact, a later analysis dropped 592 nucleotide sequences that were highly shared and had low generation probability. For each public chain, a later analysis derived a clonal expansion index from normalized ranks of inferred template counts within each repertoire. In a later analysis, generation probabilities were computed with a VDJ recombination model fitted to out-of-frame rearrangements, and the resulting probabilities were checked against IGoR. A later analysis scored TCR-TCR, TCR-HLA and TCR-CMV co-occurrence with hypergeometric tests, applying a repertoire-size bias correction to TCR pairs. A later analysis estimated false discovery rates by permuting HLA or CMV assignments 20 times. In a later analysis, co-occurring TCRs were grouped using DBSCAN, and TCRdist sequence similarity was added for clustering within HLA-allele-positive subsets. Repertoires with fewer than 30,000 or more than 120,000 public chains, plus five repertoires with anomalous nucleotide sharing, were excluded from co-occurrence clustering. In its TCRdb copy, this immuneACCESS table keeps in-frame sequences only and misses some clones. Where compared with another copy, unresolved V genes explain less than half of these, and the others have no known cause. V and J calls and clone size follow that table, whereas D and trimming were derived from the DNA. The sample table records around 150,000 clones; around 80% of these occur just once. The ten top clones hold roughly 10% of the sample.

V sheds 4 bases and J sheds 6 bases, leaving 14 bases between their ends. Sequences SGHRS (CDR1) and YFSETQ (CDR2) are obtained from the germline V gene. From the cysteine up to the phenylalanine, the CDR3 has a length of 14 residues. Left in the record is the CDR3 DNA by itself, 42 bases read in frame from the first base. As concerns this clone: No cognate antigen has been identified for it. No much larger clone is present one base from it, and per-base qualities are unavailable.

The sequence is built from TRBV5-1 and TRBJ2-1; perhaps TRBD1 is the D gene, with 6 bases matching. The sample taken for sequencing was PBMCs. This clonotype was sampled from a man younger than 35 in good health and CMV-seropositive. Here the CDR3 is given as CASSTDRWGNEQFF. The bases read TGCGCCAGCAGCACCGACAGGTGGGGCAATGAGCAGTTCTTC.